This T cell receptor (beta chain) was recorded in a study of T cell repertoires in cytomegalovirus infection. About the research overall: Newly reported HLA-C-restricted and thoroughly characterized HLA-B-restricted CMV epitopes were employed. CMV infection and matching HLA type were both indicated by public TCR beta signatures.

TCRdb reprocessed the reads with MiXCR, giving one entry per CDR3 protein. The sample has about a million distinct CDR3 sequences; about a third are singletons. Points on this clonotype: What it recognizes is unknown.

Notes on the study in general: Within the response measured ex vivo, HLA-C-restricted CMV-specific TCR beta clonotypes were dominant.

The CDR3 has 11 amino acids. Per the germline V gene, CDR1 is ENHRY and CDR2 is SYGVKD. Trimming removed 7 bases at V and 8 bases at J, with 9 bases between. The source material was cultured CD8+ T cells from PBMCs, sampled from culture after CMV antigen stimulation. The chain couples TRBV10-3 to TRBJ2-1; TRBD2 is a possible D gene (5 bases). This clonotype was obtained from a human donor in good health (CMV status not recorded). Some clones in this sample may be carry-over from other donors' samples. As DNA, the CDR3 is TGTGCCATCAACTGGGGAGATGAGCAGTTCTTC. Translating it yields CAINWGDEQFF.